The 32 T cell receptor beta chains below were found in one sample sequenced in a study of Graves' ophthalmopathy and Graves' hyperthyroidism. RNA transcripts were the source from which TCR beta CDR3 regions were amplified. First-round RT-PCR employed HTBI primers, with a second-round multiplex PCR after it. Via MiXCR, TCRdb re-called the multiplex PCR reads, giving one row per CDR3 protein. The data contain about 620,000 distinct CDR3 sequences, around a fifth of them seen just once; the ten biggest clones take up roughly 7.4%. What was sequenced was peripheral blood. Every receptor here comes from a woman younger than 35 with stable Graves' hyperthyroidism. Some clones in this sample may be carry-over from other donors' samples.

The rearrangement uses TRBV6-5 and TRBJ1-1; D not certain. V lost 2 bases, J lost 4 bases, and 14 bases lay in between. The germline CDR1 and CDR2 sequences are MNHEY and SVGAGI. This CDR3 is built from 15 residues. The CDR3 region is CASSYVPFVGTEAFF. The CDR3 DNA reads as TGTGCCAGCAGTTACGTCCCCTTCGTGGGCACTGAAGCTTTCTTT.

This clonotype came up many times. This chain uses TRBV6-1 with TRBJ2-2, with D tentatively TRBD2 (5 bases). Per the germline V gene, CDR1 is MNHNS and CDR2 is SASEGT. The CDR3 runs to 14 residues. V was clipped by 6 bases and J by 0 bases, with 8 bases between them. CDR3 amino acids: CASRGRANTGELFF. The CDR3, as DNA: TGTGCCAGCAGGGGGAGAGCGAACACCGGGGAGCTGTTTTTT.

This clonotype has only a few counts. CDR3 nucleotide sequence: TGTGCCAGCAGCGTGGAACGGACGGTAGAGACCCAGTACTTC. It specifies CASSVERTVETQYF. The genes are TRBV7-9 and TRBJ2-5; no clear D gene. Trimming took 5 bases from V and 4 from J, leaving 14 bases between them. Germline V gene lookup returns CDR1 SEHNR and CDR2 FQNEAQ (reference sequence). The CDR3 is made up of 14 amino acids.

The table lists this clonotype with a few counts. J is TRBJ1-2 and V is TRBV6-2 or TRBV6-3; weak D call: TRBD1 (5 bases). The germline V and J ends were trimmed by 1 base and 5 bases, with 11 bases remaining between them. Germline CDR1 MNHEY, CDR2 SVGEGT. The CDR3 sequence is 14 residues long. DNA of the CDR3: TGTGCCAGCAGTTACTGGGACGAAGTATATGGCTACACCTTC. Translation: CASSYWDEVYGYTF.

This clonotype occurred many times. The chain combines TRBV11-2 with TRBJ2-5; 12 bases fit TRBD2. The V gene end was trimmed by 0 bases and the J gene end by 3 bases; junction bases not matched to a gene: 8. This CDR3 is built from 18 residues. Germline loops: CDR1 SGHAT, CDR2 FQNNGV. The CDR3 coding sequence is TGTGCCAGCAGCTTAGATAGTCTAGCGGGGGGGATGGAAGAGACCCAGTACTTC. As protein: CASSLDSLAGGMEETQYF.

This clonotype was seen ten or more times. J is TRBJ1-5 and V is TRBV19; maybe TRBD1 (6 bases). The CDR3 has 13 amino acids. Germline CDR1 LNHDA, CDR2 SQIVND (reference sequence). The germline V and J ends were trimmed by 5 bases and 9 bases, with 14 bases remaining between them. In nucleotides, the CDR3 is TGTGCCAGTAGTCAGGGGACCTCGGGGCCCCAGCATTTT. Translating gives CASSQGTSGPQHF.

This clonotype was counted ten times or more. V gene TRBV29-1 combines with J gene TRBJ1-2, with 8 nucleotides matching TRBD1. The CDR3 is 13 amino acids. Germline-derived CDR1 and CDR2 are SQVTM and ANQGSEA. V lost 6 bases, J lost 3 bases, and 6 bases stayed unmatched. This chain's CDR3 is CSVIPGQDYGYTF. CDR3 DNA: TGCAGCGTAATTCCGGGACAGGACTATGGCTACACCTTC.

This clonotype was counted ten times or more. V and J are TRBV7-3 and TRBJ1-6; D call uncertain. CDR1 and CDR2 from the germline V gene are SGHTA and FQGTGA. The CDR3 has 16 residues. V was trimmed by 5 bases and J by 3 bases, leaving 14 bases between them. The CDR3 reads CASSQVAGDYNSPLHF. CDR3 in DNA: TGTGCCAGCAGCCAAGTGGCAGGAGACTATAATTCACCCCTCCACTTT.

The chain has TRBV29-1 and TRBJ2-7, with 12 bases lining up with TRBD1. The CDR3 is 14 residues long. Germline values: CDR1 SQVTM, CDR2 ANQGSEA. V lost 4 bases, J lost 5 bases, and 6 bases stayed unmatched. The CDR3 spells CSVAGGQGADEQYF. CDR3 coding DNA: TGCAGCGTTGCGGGGGGACAGGGGGCAGACGAGCAGTACTTC.

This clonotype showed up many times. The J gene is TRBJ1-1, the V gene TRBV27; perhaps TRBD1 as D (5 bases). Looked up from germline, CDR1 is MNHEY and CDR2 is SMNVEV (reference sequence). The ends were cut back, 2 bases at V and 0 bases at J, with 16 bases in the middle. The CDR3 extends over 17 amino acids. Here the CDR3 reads CASSLTPPGPMNTEAFF. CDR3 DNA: TGTGCCAGCAGTTTAACCCCACCGGGACCCATGAACACTGAAGCTTTCTTT.

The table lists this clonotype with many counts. In nucleotides, the CDR3 is TGTGCCAGCAGTTTACCGAGGGCCTACGAGCAGTACTTC. This translates into CASSLPRAYEQYF. The chain has TRBV12-3 or TRBV12-4 and TRBJ2-7, with D possibly matching TRBD2 (5 bases). With 2 bases removed from V and 2 bases from J, the gap between germline ends came to 7 bases. This CDR3 has 13 residues.

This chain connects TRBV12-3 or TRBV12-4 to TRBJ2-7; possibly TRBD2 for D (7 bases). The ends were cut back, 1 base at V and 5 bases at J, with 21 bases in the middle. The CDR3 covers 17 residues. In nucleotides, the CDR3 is TGTGCCAGCAGTTTAGATTTTAGGGGGGGCCCCCCCAACGAGCAGTACTTC. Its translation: CASSLDFRGGPPNEQYF.

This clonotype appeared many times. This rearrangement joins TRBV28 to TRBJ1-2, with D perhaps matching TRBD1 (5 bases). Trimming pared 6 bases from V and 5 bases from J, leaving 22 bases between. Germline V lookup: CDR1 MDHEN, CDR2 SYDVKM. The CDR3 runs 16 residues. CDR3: CASRSRGTGRSYGYTF. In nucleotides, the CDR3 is TGTGCCAGCAGATCCCGAGGTACGGGGCGATCTTATGGCTACACCTTC.

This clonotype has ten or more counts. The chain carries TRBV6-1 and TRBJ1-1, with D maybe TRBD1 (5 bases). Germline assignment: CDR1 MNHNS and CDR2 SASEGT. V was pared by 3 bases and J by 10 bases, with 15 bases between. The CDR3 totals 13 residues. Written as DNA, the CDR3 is TGTGCCAGCAGTGATCCGGAGGGACGAGGAGCTTTCTTT. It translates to CASSDPEGRGAFF.

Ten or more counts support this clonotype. CDR3 nucleotide sequence: TGTGCCAGCAGGGCCGGGACTCATTACGAGCAGTACTTC. Its protein is CASRAGTHYEQYF. The genes are TRBV14 and TRBJ2-7, with D perhaps TRBD2 (6 bases). Trimming removed 6 bases from V and 4 bases from J, with 13 bases in between. The CDR3 runs 13 residues. Germline CDR1 is SGHDN and CDR2 is FVKESK.

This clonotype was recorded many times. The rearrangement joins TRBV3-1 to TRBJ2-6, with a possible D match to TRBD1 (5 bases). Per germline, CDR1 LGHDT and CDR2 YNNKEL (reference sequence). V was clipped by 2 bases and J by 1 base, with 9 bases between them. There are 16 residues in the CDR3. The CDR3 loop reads CASSQTTGSGANVLTF. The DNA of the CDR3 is TGTGCCAGCAGCCAAACCACAGGATCTGGGGCCAACGTCCTGACTTTC. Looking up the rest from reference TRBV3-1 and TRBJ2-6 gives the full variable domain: DTAVSQTPKYLVTQMGNDKSIKCEQNLGHDTMYWYKQDSKKFLKIMFSYNNKELIINETVPNRFSPKSPDKAHLNLHINSLELGDSAVYFCASSQTTGSGANVLTFGAGSRLTVL.

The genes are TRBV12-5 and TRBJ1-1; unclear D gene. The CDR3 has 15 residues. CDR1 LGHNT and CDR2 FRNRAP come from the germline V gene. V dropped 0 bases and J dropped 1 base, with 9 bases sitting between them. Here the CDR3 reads CASGLVVSPNTEAFF. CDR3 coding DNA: TGTGCTAGTGGTTTGGTAGTCAGCCCGAACACTGAAGCTTTCTTT. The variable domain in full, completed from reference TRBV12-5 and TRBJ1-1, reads DARVTQTPRHKVTEMGQEVTMRCQPILGHNTVFWYRQTMMQGLELLAYFRNRAPLDDSGMPKDRFSAEMPDATLATLKIQPSEPRDSAVYFCASGLVVSPNTEAFFGQGTRLTVV.

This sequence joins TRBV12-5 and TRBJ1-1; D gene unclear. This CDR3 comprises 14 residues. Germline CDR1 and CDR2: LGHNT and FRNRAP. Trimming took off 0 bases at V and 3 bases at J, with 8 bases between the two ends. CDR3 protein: CASGLVRQYTEAFF. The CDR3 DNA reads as TGTGCTAGTGGTTTGGTACGGCAGTACACTGAAGCTTTCTTT.

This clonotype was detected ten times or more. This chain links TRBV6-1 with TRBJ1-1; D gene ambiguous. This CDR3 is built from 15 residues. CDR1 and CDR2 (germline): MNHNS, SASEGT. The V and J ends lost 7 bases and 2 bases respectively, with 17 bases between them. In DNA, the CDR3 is TGTGCCAGCATCAAAATCTATGGGTTTAACACTGAAGCTTTCTTT. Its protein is CASIKIYGFNTEAFF.

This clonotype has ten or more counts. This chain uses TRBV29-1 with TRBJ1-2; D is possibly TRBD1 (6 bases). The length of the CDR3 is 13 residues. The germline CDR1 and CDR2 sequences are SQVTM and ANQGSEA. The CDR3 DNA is TGCAACGTACGGGACATGGGAAACTATGGCTACACCTTC. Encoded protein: CNVRDMGNYGYTF. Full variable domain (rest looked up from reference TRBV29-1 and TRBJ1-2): SAVISQKPSRDICQRGTSLTIQCQVDSQVTMMFWYRQQPGQSLTLIATANQGSEATYESGFVIDKFPISRPNLTFSTLTVSNMSPEDSSIYLCNVRDMGNYGYTFGSGTRLTVV.

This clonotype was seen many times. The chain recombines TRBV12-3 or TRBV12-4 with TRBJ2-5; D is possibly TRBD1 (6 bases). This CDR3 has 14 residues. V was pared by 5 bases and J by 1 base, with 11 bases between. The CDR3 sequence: CASSAGDPQETQYF. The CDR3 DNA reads TGTGCCAGCAGTGCAGGGGACCCCCAAGAGACCCAGTACTTC.

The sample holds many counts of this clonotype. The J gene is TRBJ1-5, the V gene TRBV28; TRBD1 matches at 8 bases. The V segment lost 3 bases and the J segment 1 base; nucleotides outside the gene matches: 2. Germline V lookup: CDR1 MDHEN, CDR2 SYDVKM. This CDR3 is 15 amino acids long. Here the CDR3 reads CASSLTGDSNQPQHF. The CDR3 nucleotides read TGTGCCAGCAGTTTGACAGGGGACAGCAATCAGCCCCAGCATTTT.

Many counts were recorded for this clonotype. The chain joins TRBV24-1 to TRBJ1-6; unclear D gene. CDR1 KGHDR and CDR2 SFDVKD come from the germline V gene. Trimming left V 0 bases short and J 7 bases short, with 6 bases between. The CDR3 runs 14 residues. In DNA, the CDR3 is TGTGCCACCAGTGATTTGAGGGAGAATTCACCCCTCCACTTT. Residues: CATSDLRENSPLHF.

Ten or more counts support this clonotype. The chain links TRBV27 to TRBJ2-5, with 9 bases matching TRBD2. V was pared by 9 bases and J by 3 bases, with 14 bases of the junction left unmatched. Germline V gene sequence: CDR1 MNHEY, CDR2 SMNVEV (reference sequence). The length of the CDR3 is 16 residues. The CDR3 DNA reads TGTGCCAGTCGAGTGGGAAGCGGGGGGACGGAAGAGACCCAGTACTTC. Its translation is CASRVGSGGTEETQYF.

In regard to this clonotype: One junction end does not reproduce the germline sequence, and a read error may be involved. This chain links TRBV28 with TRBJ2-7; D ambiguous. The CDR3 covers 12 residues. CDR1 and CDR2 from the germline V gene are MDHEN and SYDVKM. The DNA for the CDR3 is TGTGCCAGCGGTTATGGACCTTACGAGCAGTGCTTC. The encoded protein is CASGYGPYEQCF.

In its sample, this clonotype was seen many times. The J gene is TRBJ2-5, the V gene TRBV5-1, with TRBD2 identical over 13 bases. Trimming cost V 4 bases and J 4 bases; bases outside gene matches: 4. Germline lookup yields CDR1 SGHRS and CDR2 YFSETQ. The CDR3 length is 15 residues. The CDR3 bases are TGCGCCAGCAGCCTAACTAGCGGGAGGGGAGAGACCCAGTACTTC. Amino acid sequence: CASSLTSGRGETQYF.

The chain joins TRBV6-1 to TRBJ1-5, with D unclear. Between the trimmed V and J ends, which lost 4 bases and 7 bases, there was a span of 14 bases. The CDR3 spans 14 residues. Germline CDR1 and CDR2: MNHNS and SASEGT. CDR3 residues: CASSVWRVGQPQHF. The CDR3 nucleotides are TGTGCCAGCAGTGTATGGAGGGTAGGCCAGCCCCAGCATTTT.

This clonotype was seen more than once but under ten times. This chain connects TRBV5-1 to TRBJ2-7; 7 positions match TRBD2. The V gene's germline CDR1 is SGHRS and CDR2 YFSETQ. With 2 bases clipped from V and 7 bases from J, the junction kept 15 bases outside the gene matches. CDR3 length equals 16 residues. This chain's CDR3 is CASSFLAGESTSEQYF. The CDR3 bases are TGCGCCAGCAGCTTCCTCGCGGGGGAAAGTACGTCGGAGCAGTACTTC.

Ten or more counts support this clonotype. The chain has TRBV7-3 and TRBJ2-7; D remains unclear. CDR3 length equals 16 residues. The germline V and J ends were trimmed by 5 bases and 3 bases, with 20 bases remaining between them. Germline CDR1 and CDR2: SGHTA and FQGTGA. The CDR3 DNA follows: TGTGCCAGCAGCCCCCAGTTTCTCTGGACGGGCTACGAGCAGTACTTC. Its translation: CASSPQFLWTGYEQYF.

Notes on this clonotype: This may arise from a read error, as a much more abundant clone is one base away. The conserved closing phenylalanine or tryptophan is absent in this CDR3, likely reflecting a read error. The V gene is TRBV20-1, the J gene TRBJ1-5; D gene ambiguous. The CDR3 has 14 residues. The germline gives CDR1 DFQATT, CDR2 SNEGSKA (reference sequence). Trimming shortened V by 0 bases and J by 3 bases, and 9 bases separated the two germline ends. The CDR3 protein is CSARDDRDNQPQHV. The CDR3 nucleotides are TGCAGTGCTAGAGACGACCGTGACAATCAGCCCCAGCATGTT.

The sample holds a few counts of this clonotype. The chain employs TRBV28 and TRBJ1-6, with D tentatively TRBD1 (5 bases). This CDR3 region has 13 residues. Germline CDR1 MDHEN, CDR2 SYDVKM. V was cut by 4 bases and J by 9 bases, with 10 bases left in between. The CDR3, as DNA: TGTGCCAGCAGTTGGGGACTGGTTTCACCCCTCCACTTT. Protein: CASSWGLVSPLHF.

The CDR3 coding sequence is TGTGCCAGCAGCAAACAGGGGGGTACTGAAGCTTTCTTT. Protein product: CASSKQGGTEAFF. This chain joins TRBV3-1 and TRBJ1-1; TRBD1 matches at 8 bases. CDR3 size: 13 residues. With 5 bases clipped from V and 5 bases from J, the junction kept 4 bases outside the gene matches. Germline values: CDR1 LGHDT, CDR2 YNNKEL (reference sequence).